Shown below are 20 T cell receptor beta chains from a single sample sequenced in a study of CD8 T cells in ankylosing spondylitis (dated by TCRdb to about 2017). The full study reports these points: A TCR beta motif of 8 or 9 highly homologous amino acid variants appeared characteristic of blood from ankylosing spondylitis patients.

For these receptors, no antigen is known. Library generation was performed with 5' RACE. The instrument was an Illumina HiSeq 2500. The public reads were reprocessed in TCRdb via fastp at Q25 and MiXCR, keeping in-frame beta chains. Duplicate CDR3 protein sequences are folded into a single record with the most common DNA and genes. This sample lists around 430,000 distinct CDR3 sequences; under 20% were detected once. Of the sample, 0.85% to 1.3% is held by the ten largest clones. Sequencing input: blood, either unsorted or a sorted T cell fraction (not recorded which). The origin of the receptors is a male donor with ankylosing spondylitis.

The table lists this clonotype with a few counts. The rearrangement links TRBV5-1 to TRBJ2-5; D remains ambiguous. The V gene's germline CDR1 is SGHRS and CDR2 YFSETQ. CDR3 length equals 14 residues. The ends were cut back, 0 bases at V and 4 bases at J, with 10 bases in the middle. The CDR3 loop reads CASSLAAVGETQYF. In DNA form, the CDR3 reads TGCGCCAGCAGCTTGGCTGCGGTGGGAGAGACCCAGTACTTC.

This chain connects TRBV2 to TRBJ2-1; D gene ambiguous. The CDR3 sequence is 13 residues long. Germline lookup yields CDR1 SNHLY and CDR2 FYNNEI. Trimming left V 8 bases short and J 5 bases short, with 13 bases between. DNA of the CDR3: TGTGCCAGCTGCCCCCGCGGCCACAATGAGCAGTTCTTC. Translation gives CASCPRGHNEQFF.

J is TRBJ2-7 and V is TRBV28; tentatively, D is TRBD1 (6 bases). V was shortened by 6 bases and J by 4 bases, with 16 bases between the two germline ends. The CDR3 has 14 residues. Germline V CDR1 and CDR2: MDHEN, SYDVKM. The CDR3, as DNA: TGTGCCAGCAGCCCGGCCGGGACAAGTTACGAGCAGTACTTC. This gives the protein CASSPAGTSYEQYF.

This clonotype was observed a few times. The J gene is TRBJ2-1, the V gene TRBV7-6, with TRBD2 identical over 11 bases. Germline trimming cut 5 bases from V and 7 bases from J; bases unmatched to any gene: 7. The CDR3 has 15 residues. The germline V gene has CDR1 SGHVS and CDR2 FNYEAQ. CDR3 bases: TGTGCCAGCAGCACACTTAGCGGGGGGGCGAATGAGCAGTTCTTC. It specifies CASSTLSGGANEQFF.

The chain has TRBV5-5 and TRBJ1-5; a weak D match, TRBD1 (5 bases). The length of the CDR3 is 14 residues. V lost 4 bases, J lost 3 bases, and 11 bases lay in between. Germline assignment: CDR1 SGHKS and CDR2 YYEKEE (reference sequence). The chain's CDR3 is CASSAVGANQPQHF. CDR3 coding DNA: TGTGCCAGCAGCGCAGTCGGGGCCAATCAGCCCCAGCATTTT. The full variable domain, completed using reference TRBV5-5 and TRBJ1-5, is DAGVTQSPTHLIKTRGQQVTLRCSPISGHKSVSWYQQVLGQGPQFIFQYYEKEERGRGNFPDRFSARQFPNYSSELNVNALLLGDSALYLCASSAVGANQPQHFGDGTRLSIL.

In this sample, this clonotype turned up a few times. V is TRBV12-3 or TRBV12-4 and J is TRBJ1-1; 9 nucleotides align to TRBD1. V shed 6 bases, J shed 14 bases, and the junction held 10 bases outside the gene matches. The CDR3 covers 12 residues. This CDR3 reads CASSSRTGAAFF. The CDR3 nucleotides are TGTGCCAGCAGCTCTAGGACAGGGGCAGCCTTCTTT.

The chain uses TRBV11-1 and TRBJ2-6, with D perhaps TRBD2 (5 bases). Trimming took 5 bases from V and 0 from J, leaving 17 bases between them. The germline V gene has CDR1 SGHAT and CDR2 FQDESV (reference sequence). This CDR3 is built from 18 residues. The CDR3: CASSKAWETSSGANVLTF. CDR3 in DNA: TGTGCCAGCAGCAAGGCGTGGGAGACTTCCTCTGGGGCCAACGTCCTGACTTTC.

This clonotype was counted a few times. The chain uses TRBV4-1 and TRBJ2-2; D possibly corresponds to TRBD1 (5 bases). The germline V gene encodes CDR1 MGHRA and CDR2 YSYEKL. The V end was cut by 0 bases, the J end by 4 bases, with 9 bases between. CDR3 length equals 15 residues. The CDR3: CASSQDDRVTGELFF. The CDR3 DNA reads as TGCGCCAGCAGCCAAGATGACAGAGTCACCGGGGAGCTGTTTTTT.

There are many counts of this clonotype. The chain links TRBV20-1 to TRBJ1-2, with D perhaps matching TRBD1 (5 bases). Trimming pared 3 bases from V and 4 bases from J, leaving 12 bases between. Looked up from germline, CDR1 is DFQATT and CDR2 is SNEGSKA (reference sequence). The CDR3 sequence is 13 residues long. The chain's CDR3 is CSASGARGYGYTF. The CDR3 DNA follows: TGCAGTGCTAGCGGGGCTCGGGGCTATGGCTACACCTTC.

There are a few counts of this clonotype. The chain uses TRBV3-1 and TRBJ1-2; 9 nucleotides agree with TRBD1. Germline CDR1 LGHDT, CDR2 YNNKEL (reference sequence). CDR3 size: 16 residues. V lost 0 bases, J lost 4 bases, and 6 bases stayed unmatched. The CDR3, as DNA: TGTGCCAGCAGCCAAGATTGGACAGGGGAAGGCTATGGCTACACCTTC. It encodes CASSQDWTGEGYGYTF.

The CDR3 DNA reads as TGCAGTGCGGAACTAGCGGGAGTGGTTAACGAGCAGTACTTC. Protein: CSAELAGVVNEQYF. The chain has TRBV20-1 and TRBJ2-7, with TRBD2 matching 11 bases. V lost 6 bases to trimming and J lost 5 bases; unmatched junction nucleotides: 9. This CDR3 region has 14 residues. Germline loops: CDR1 DFQATT, CDR2 SNEGSKA (reference sequence).

The chain carries TRBV4-1 and TRBJ2-5; a possible D gene is TRBD1 (5 bases). The CDR3 totals 15 residues. The germline V gene encodes CDR1 MGHRA and CDR2 YSYEKL. V lost 0 bases to trimming and J lost 1 base, with 9 bases between them. The DNA for the CDR3 is TGCGCCAGCAGCCAAGAGGGCAGGGTCCAAGAGACCCAGTACTTC. It codes for CASSQEGRVQETQYF.

This chain joins TRBV12-3 or TRBV12-4 and TRBJ1-2; TRBD1 agrees at 7 bases. V was clipped by 8 bases and J by 7 bases; unmatched bases: 13. The CDR3 contains 14 residues. The CDR3 protein is CASLGQLGQGGYTF. The CDR3 DNA sequence: TGTGCCAGCTTGGGACAGCTCGGGCAGGGTGGCTACACCTTC.

The V gene is TRBV7-9, the J gene TRBJ2-3; no definite D call. Germline V CDR1 and CDR2: SEHNR, FQNEAQ (reference sequence). V was shortened by 2 bases and J by 1 base, with 10 bases between the two germline ends. The CDR3 length is 15 residues. This CDR3 is CASSLSMAGTDTQYF. The DNA for the CDR3 is TGTGCCAGCAGCTTATCGATGGCAGGCACAGATACGCAGTATTTT. Filled out from reference TRBV7-9 and TRBJ2-3, the complete variable domain reads DTGVSQNPRHKITKRGQNVTFRCDPISEHNRLYWYRQTLGQGPEFLTYFQNEAQLEKSRLLSDRFSAERPKGSFSTLEIQRTEQGDSAMYLCASSLSMAGTDTQYFGPGTRLTVL.

This clonotype was seen a few times. This sequence joins TRBV12-3 or TRBV12-4 and TRBJ1-2; 8 nucleotides line up with TRBD1. This CDR3 spans 14 amino acids. After removal of 6 bases from V and 4 bases from J, the junction contained 7 bases not matched to a gene. This CDR3 reads CASRATGGGYGYTF. CDR3 bases: TGTGCCAGCAGAGCTACAGGGGGGGGCTATGGCTACACCTTC.

This clonotype was seen a few times. The chain has TRBV20-1 and TRBJ2-5, with no clear D. This CDR3 comprises 13 residues. Trimming pared 6 bases from V and 1 base from J, leaving 12 bases between. CDR1 is DFQATT, CDR2 SNEGSKA, per germline (reference sequence). CDR3 DNA: TGCAGTGCGAAAGTGCCACCCCAAGAGACCCAGTACTTC. Amino acids: CSAKVPPQETQYF.

V gene TRBV11-2 combines with J gene TRBJ2-1, with 8 bases lining up with TRBD2. Germline lookup yields CDR1 SGHAT and CDR2 FQNNGV. The CDR3 sequence is 18 residues long. The junction had 13 bases not matched to a gene; V was cut back by 3 bases and J by 3 bases. CDR3 amino acids: CASSLELGRGANYNEQFF. The CDR3, as DNA: TGTGCCAGCAGCTTGGAATTGGGGCGGGGGGCCAACTACAATGAGCAGTTCTTC. The full variable domain, its missing parts supplied by reference TRBV11-2 and TRBJ2-1, is EAGVAQSPRYKIIEKRQSVAFWCNPISGHATLYWYQQILGQGPKLLIQFQNNGVVDDSQLPKDRFSAERLKGVDSTLKIQPAKLEDSAVYLCASSLELGRGANYNEQFFGPGTRLTVL.

The table lists this clonotype with many counts. This chain uses TRBV12-3 or TRBV12-4 with TRBJ1-1; tentative D call: TRBD1 (5 bases). The CDR3 length is 14 residues. V lost 3 bases, J lost 8 bases, and 16 bases lay in between. The CDR3 DNA reads TGTGCCAGCAGTTTGTCTTGGGGGGACGCCGAAGCTTTCTTT. Translation gives CASSLSWGDAEAFF.

The genes are TRBV19 and TRBJ1-5; the D is unclear. The length of the CDR3 is 15 residues. Germline V CDR1 and CDR2: LNHDA, SQIVND (reference sequence). Trimming removed 1 base at V and 7 bases at J, with 14 bases between. The CDR3 sequence is CASSIGEGWGQPQHF. In nucleotides, the CDR3 is TGTGCCAGTAGTATAGGAGAGGGATGGGGACAGCCCCAGCATTTT.

This clonotype was counted ten times or more. The V call is TRBV6-2 or TRBV6-3, the J call TRBJ2-1, with D unclear. Trimming cost V 2 bases and J 9 bases, with 11 bases left between them. From germline, CDR1 is MNHEY and CDR2 SVGEGT. The CDR3 consists of 13 residues. The CDR3, as DNA: TGTGCCAGCAGTTACACGAGAAGCGTTGAGCAGTTCTTC. Residues: CASSYTRSVEQFF.